The 5 T cell receptor beta chains reported below all come from one sample, sequenced in a study of blood T cell repertoires in COVID-19. Some clones are missing from TCRdb's copy, which holds only in-frame ones; the method was immunoSEQ multiplex PCR. The sample includes about 25,000 clones, around 75% of them seen just once. Material for sequencing was peripheral blood. The receptors were gathered from an elderly woman with acute or convalescent COVID-19.

The chain joins TRBV3-1 (or the pseudogene TRBV3-2) to TRBJ1-1; tentative D call: TRBD1 (6 bases). Trimming removed 2 bases at V and 5 bases at J, with 12 bases between. CDR3 length: 14 amino acids. The germline CDR1 and CDR2 sequences are LGHDT and YNNKEL (reference sequence). CDR3 nucleotides: TGTGCCAGCAGCCAACCCCCCAGGGGTACTGAAGCTTTCTTT. The encoded protein is CASSQPPRGTEAFF.

The J gene is TRBJ2-1, the V gene TRBV6-1, with 8 bases matching TRBD2. This CDR3 spans 16 amino acids. In germline, CDR1 is MNHNS, CDR2 SASEGT. V shed 3 bases, J shed 10 bases, and the junction held 14 bases outside the gene matches. Here the CDR3 DNA reads TGTGCCAGCAGTGAGAAGGTAGCGGGGTGGTGGAGCGAGCAGTTCTTC. Amino acids: CASSEKVAGWWSEQFF.

This clone was observed a handful of times. This chain connects TRBV28 to TRBJ2-1; 8 bases agree with TRBD1. The CDR3 is 15 residues long. Germline V gene lookup returns CDR1 MDHEN and CDR2 SYDVKM. V lost 4 bases and J lost 7; bases outside the gene matches: 9. The CDR3 sequence: CASSSGGGPQNEQFF. For the CDR3, the DNA is TGTGCCAGCAGTTCAGGGGGCGGGCCCCAAAATGAGCAGTTCTTC.

This clone was found once. This chain uses TRBV6-5 with TRBJ1-4; D gene unclear. Trimming took 7 bases from V and 4 from J, leaving 10 bases between them. Germline assignment: CDR1 MNHEY and CDR2 SVGAGI. CDR3 length equals 13 residues. The CDR3 region has the DNA TGTGCCAGCACAAGAGTAGTTAATGAAAAACTGTTTTTT. It translates to CASTRVVNEKLFF.

The table lists this clone with a count of one. The chain couples TRBV4-1 to TRBJ1-1; D might be TRBD1 (6 bases). CDR1 MGHRA and CDR2 YSYEKL come from the germline V gene. The CDR3 extends over 16 amino acids. V lost 5 bases and J lost 3, with 19 bases in between. The CDR3 spells CASSDRQVSGHTEAFF. The CDR3 coding sequence is TGCGCCAGCAGCGATAGACAGGTCTCGGGTCACACTGAAGCTTTCTTT.